These T cell receptor beta chains were read from a single sample in a study of blood T cell repertoires in COVID-19. The assay was immunoSEQ multiplex PCR, and TCRdb's table has in-frame clones only and misses some. The sample holds some 500,000 clones, around nine tenths seen once. Input material: PBMCs or T cells enriched from blood (not recorded which). All receptors derive from a woman aged 40 to 49 who had recovered from COVID-19. The CDR3 runs from the conserved cysteine through the conserved F or W. D genes are given only for firm matches. Some rows mark clone size as missing; the rest say once, few, many or name a class of expanded clone.

TRBJ1-4	NA	TRBV30	NA	TGTGCCTGGAGGGACCCGATCTTTGGGACAAGTAATGAAAAACTGTTTTTT	CAWRDPIFGTSNEKLFF
TRBJ1-6	TRBD1	TRBV5-1	NA	TGCGCCACCAACCGGGGACAGGGGGGAAGGTTGGCTAAGTCACCCCTCCACTTT	CATNRGQGGRLAKSPLHF
TRBJ2-3	NA	TRBV5-4	NA	TGTGCCAGCAGCTTGGGGCTTGTGGGGCGGGGCGGGGATAAGTCGGATACGCAGTATTTT	CASSLGLVGRGGDKSDTQYF
TRBJ2-1	TRBD1	TRBV4-1	NA	TGCGCCAGCAGCCACTATATTAGGGGGCACTCCTACAATGAGCAGTTCTTC	CASSHYIRGHSYNEQFF
TRBJ2-1	TRBD1	TRBV6-2/TRBV6-3	NA	TGTGCCAGCAGTTTTCTTGAGGACAGGGGGCTGACGCGAAACAATGAGCAGTTCTTC	CASSFLEDRGLTRNNEQFF
TRBJ2-7	TRBD1	TRBV28	NA	TGTGCCAGCAGCTCCGGGACAGCTCCCTACGAGCAGTACTTC	CASSSGTAPYEQYF
TRBJ1-1	NA	TRBV3-1/TRBV3-2	NA	TGTGCCAGCAGGGCGGGGTTGGGCACTGAAGCTTTCTTT	CASRAGLGTEAFF
TRBJ1-2	NA	TRBV3-1/TRBV3-2	NA	TGTGCCAGCAGCCACGCGGGGCGCGACTATGGCTACACCTTC	CASSHAGRDYGYTF
TRBJ2-7	NA	TRBV7-8	NA	TGTGCCAGCAGCGGCAGGGAAAAGGTCTACGAGCAGTACTTC	CASSGREKVYEQYF
TRBJ1-2	NA	TRBV6-2/TRBV6-3	NA	TGTGCCAGCAGTGCCTTGGGGCGGAACTATGGCTACACCTTC	CASSALGRNYGYTF
TRBJ1-1	NA	TRBV28	NA	TGTGCCAGCAGTTTATCTCTCGGTCAAACGGCTTTCTTT	CASSLSLGQTAFF
TRBJ2-7	TRBD1	TRBV6-5	NA	TGTGCCAGCAATGCCCCGGGACAGAGTTCCTACGAGCAGTACTTC	CASNAPGQSSYEQYF
TRBJ1-2	TRBD1	TRBV7-2	NA	TGTGCCAGCAGCTTCATGCCCTCGGGACAGGGGAATGGCTACACCTTC	CASSFMPSGQGNGYTF
TRBJ2-6	TRBD2	TRBV6-2/TRBV6-3	NA	TGTGCCAGCAGTTCTCTCGGCGGGAGAATCTATGTGTCTGGGGCCAACGTCCTGACTTTC	CASSSLGGRIYVSGANVLTF
TRBJ1-5	NA	TRBV3-1/TRBV3-2	few	TGTGCCAGCAGCCAAGTTAGCAGTCAGCCCCAGCATTTT	CASSQVSSQPQHF
TRBJ2-3	NA	TRBV4-1	NA	TGCGCCAGCAGCCAAGTGCTCGGCGGGTCGACCACAGATACGCAGTATTTT	CASSQVLGGSTTDTQYF
TRBJ1-1	NA	TRBV7-2	NA	TGTGCCAGCAGCAATTTCTGGGCAGGGATTACCATGAACACTGAAGCTTTCTTT	CASSNFWAGITMNTEAFF
TRBJ2-7	TRBD1	TRBV13	NA	TGTGCCAGCAGCCAGCCGGGACAGGGGCAATACGAGCAGTACTTC	CASSQPGQGQYEQYF
TRBJ1-2	TRBD1	TRBV6-2/TRBV6-3	NA	TGTGCCAGCAGCGACAGGGGTGGCGACTATGGCTACACCTTC	CASSDRGGDYGYTF
TRBJ1-2	TRBD1	TRBV19	NA	TGTGCCAGTAGTATAGCTGAGACAGGGTATGGCTACACCTTC	CASSIAETGYGYTF
TRBJ2-5	NA	TRBV4-1	NA	TGCGCCAGCAGCCGGCTGACTGGGGGCTTGGGAGAGACCCAGTACTTC	CASSRLTGGLGETQYF
TRBJ1-2	NA	TRBV24-1	NA	TGTGCCACCAGTGCCCCCGCCCTCCCGGGGGGGGACGGCTACACCTTC	CATSAPALPGGDGYTF
TRBJ1-5	TRBD1	TRBV7-9	once	TGTGCCAGCAGCCGGGGACAGGGGCACAATCAGCCCCAGCATTTT	CASSRGQGHNQPQHF
TRBJ1-1	NA	TRBV19	NA	TGTGCCAGTAGTAAATCGAGGCAGAACACTGAAGCTTTCTTT	CASSKSRQNTEAFF
TRBJ2-1	TRBD1	TRBV18	NA	TGTGCCACCACTCCCGGGACAGGGGACGATGAGCAGTTCTTC	CATTPGTGDDEQFF
TRBJ1-4	TRBD1	TRBV19	NA	TGTGCCAGTAAGACAGGGTCAAATGAAAAACTGTTTTTT	CASKTGSNEKLFF
TRBJ1-1	TRBD1	TRBV10-2	NA	TGCGCCAGCAGTGAGTCGTGGGACAGGCCGGCTTTCTTT	CASSESWDRPAFF
TRBJ1-4	TRBD1	TRBV19	NA	TGTGCCACCAAGGGACAGGGATCTGCAACTAATGAAAAACTGTTTTTT	CATKGQGSATNEKLFF
TRBJ2-3	TRBD2	TRBV7-6	NA	TGTGCCAGCAGCTTACCGGCCGGGACGCTATGGACTAGCGGGAGCACAGATACGCAGTATTTT	CASSLPAGTLWTSGSTDTQYF
TRBJ1-1	TRBD1	TRBV5-1	NA	TGCGCCAGCAGCCTCTTTACAGGGGAAGAAGCTTTCTTT	CASSLFTGEEAFF
TRBJ1-4	NA	TRBV18	NA	TGTGCCAGCTCACTCCGACAGGCAACTAATGAAAAACTGTTTTTT	CASSLRQATNEKLFF
TRBJ2-2	TRBD1	TRBV5-1	NA	TGCGCCAGCAGCTTGGACCCGACAGGGGCTAACACCGGGGAGCTGTTTTTT	CASSLDPTGANTGELFF
TRBJ2-5	NA	TRBV4-1	NA	TGCGCCAGCAGCCAAGAGCTGCGGAGGGATACCCAGTACTTC	CASSQELRRDTQYF
TRBJ2-7	NA	TRBV27	NA	TGTGCCAGCAGTTCGCCCCCGCGGGGGCCCTACGAGCAGTACTTC	CASSSPPRGPYEQYF
TRBJ2-7	TRBD1	TRBV5-1	NA	TGCGCCAGCAGCTTACCTTTGGGACAGGGTTACGAGCAGTACTTC	CASSLPLGQGYEQYF